This entry lists 18 T cell receptor beta chains sequenced from one sample in a study of immune heterogeneity within non-small cell lung tumors listed by TCRdb under 2018. The TCR template was genomic DNA extracted from bulk tumor tissue, and 600 to 650 ng of gDNA was amplified for each sample. During surgery, multiple biopsies were taken from each primary tumor and placed as far apart as possible within the tumor mass. The study cohort was described as untreated and was composed of newly diagnosed NSCLC cases undergoing curative surgery. The sequencer was a HiSeq X Ten. A multiplex PCR system amplified the TCR beta CDR3 region, with a first 10-cycle round using 32 V-gene forward and 13 J-gene reverse primers. The raw public reads went through TCRdb reprocessing: fastp at Q25, MiXCR clone calling, in-frame beta chains kept. Records with the same CDR3 protein are collapsed into one entry carrying the most frequent genes and DNA. The sample includes 25,000 to 40,000 distinct CDR3 sequences, with 28% observed a single time. The ten largest clonotypes hold 3% to 4.5% of the sample.

Sequenced sample: lung tumor tissue. The origin of the receptors is a man in his forties or fifties with non-small cell lung cancer.

The table lists this clonotype with many counts. The chain's CDR3 is CASSDWKVGEQYF. The DNA for the CDR3 is TGTGCCAGCAGTGATTGGAAAGTCGGCGAGCAGTACTTC. The J gene is TRBJ2-7, the V gene TRBV2; no reliable D call. Trimming left V 3 bases short and J 6 bases short, with 12 bases between. This CDR3 contains 13 residues. Per germline, CDR1 SNHLY and CDR2 FYNNEI.

This clonotype rates as medium-sized. The V call is TRBV20-1, the J call TRBJ1-6; D may be TRBD1 (6 bases). CDR3 length: 14 residues. From germline, CDR1 is DFQATT and CDR2 SNEGSKA (reference sequence). V lost 0 bases and J 7 bases, leaving 10 bases between the germline ends. The CDR3 reads CSARDGGPNSPLHF. In DNA form, the CDR3 reads TGCAGTGCTAGAGATGGGGGGCCGAATTCACCCCTCCACTTT.

CDR3 loop: CASSPFSGSVYNEQFF. The CDR3 nucleotides read TGTGCCAGCTCACCATTCAGCGGGAGCGTCTACAATGAGCAGTTCTTC. V and J are TRBV18 and TRBJ2-1; 8 bases are a match to TRBD2. Germline V gene data show CDR1 as KGHSH and CDR2 as LQKENI. The V and J ends lost 2 bases and 3 bases, in that order; junction bases with no gene match: 6. There are 16 residues in the CDR3.

Ten or more counts support this clonotype. The chain joins TRBV5-1 to TRBJ2-7; TRBD2 agrees at 8 bases. Per the germline V gene, CDR1 is SGHRS and CDR2 is YFSETQ. V shed 5 bases, J shed 2 bases, and the junction held 6 bases outside the gene matches. The CDR3 is made up of 14 amino acids. The CDR3 protein is CASRNSGGAYEQYF. In DNA form, the CDR3 reads TGCGCCAGCAGGAACTCGGGGGGGGCCTACGAGCAGTACTTC.

The chain combines TRBV11-3 with TRBJ2-5; D is possibly TRBD2 (6 bases). Germline CDR1 and CDR2: SGHNT and YENEEA. Trimming stripped 8 bases from V and 5 bases from J, with 15 bases between. This CDR3 has 13 amino acids. In DNA form, the CDR3 reads TGTGCCAGCGGGGCAGGGACTGAGGAGACCCAGTACTTC. This sequence encodes CASGAGTEETQYF.

Concerning this clonotype: A read error may explain this, as a much larger clone is one base away. The chain links TRBV7-9 to TRBJ2-3; 7 nucleotides align to TRBD1. In germline, CDR1 is SEHNR, CDR2 FQNEAQ (reference sequence). The CDR3 has 18 amino acids. Unmatched junction bases numbered 11, after V lost 0 bases and J lost 2 bases. The CDR3 loop reads CASSLAIEKGAITDTQYF. For the CDR3, the DNA is TGTGCCAGCAGCTTAGCGATTGAGAAGGGGGCGATCACAGATACGCAGTATTTT.

This clonotype was observed many times. The gene calls are TRBV20-1 and TRBJ2-1, with 13 bases identical to TRBD2. Germline V lookup: CDR1 DFQATT, CDR2 SNEGSKA (reference sequence). This CDR3 contains 15 residues. With 4 bases clipped from V and 7 bases from J, the junction kept 7 bases outside the gene matches. The CDR3 nucleotides are TGCAGTGCTAAGACTAGCGGGAGGTCATGGAATGAGCAGTTCTTC. Translated, it gives CSAKTSGRSWNEQFF.

There are many counts of this clonotype. The rearrangement joins TRBV9 to TRBJ2-7, with 7 bases fitting TRBD1. V was pared by 0 bases and J by 2 bases, with 5 bases of the junction left unmatched. This CDR3 contains 15 residues. Germline CDR1 SGDLS, CDR2 YYNGEE. CDR3 residues: CASSVAFGTAYEQYF. DNA of the CDR3: TGTGCCAGCAGCGTAGCTTTTGGGACAGCCTACGAGCAGTACTTC.

This clonotype appeared many times. The J gene is TRBJ2-7, the V gene TRBV6-1; no clear D. The CDR3 loop spans 10 amino acids. Trimming shortened V by 6 bases and J by 6 bases, and 6 bases separated the two germline ends. The germline V gene has CDR1 MNHNS and CDR2 SASEGT. CDR3 residues: CASSLIEQYF. The CDR3 bases are TGTGCCAGCAGCCTAATCGAGCAGTACTTC.

Regarding this clonotype: A much larger clone sits a single nucleotide away, making a read error possible. The V and J genes are TRBV6-2 or TRBV6-3 and TRBJ2-1; 12 bases are a match to TRBD2. Germline V lookup: CDR1 MNHEY, CDR2 SVGEGT. This CDR3 is 16 amino acids long. CDR3 sequence: CAISPLGLAGNNEQFF. DNA of the CDR3: TGTGCCATCAGTCCTCTAGGACTAGCGGGGAACAATGAGCAGTTCTTC.

This chain links TRBV7-8 with TRBJ2-2; 13 bases match TRBD2. This CDR3 spans 16 amino acids. Germline V lookup: CDR1 SGHVS, CDR2 FQNEAQ. The V gene end was trimmed by 0 bases and the J gene end by 7 bases; junction bases not matched to a gene: 2. The CDR3 nucleotides read TGTGCCAGCAGCTTAGCGCGGACTAGCGGGAGCGGGGAGCTGTTTTTT. Protein product: CASSLARTSGSGELFF.

This clonotype was recorded a few times. The junction shows a germline mismatch at one end, possibly a read error. The gene calls are TRBV11-3 and TRBJ1-1, with 8 positions matching TRBD1. The CDR3 length is 15 residues. Germline V gives CDR1 SGHNT, CDR2 YENEEA. This chain's CDR3 is CASSLAGQGNIEAFF. In DNA, the CDR3 is TGTGCCAGCAGCCTTGCCGGACAGGGTAACATTGAAGCTTTCTTT.

The CDR3 nucleotides read TGTGCCAGTAGTATCTTGGGGTATGAGCAGTTCTTC. Translation: CASSILGYEQFF. This chain uses TRBV19 with TRBJ2-1; no firm D call. This CDR3 is built from 12 residues. Trimming stripped 3 bases from V and 8 bases from J, with 8 bases between. From germline, CDR1 is LNHDA and CDR2 SQIVND (reference sequence).

The CDR3 sequence: CASSSLAGGNTQYF. CDR3 nucleotides: TGTGCCAGCAGCTCGCTAGCGGGAGGAAATACGCAGTATTTT. V is TRBV2 and J is TRBJ2-3; TRBD2 matches at 11 bases. V lost 6 bases, J lost 7 bases, and 6 bases stayed unmatched. Germline V lookup: CDR1 SNHLY, CDR2 FYNNEI. The CDR3 covers 14 residues. The full variable domain, with the rest looked up from reference TRBV2 and TRBJ2-3, is EPEVTQTPSHQVTQMGQEVILRCVPISNHLYFYWYRQILGQKVEFLVSFYNNEISEKSEIFDDQFSVERPDGSNFTLKIRSTKLEDSAMYFCASSSLAGGNTQYFGPGTRLTVL.

The rearrangement joins TRBV30 to TRBJ2-7, with TRBD2 matching 10 bases. V lost 2 bases, J lost 3 bases, and 16 bases stayed unmatched. The CDR3 extends over 18 amino acids. Germline CDR1 is GTSNPN and CDR2 is SVGIG (reference sequence). The CDR3 coding sequence is TGTGCCTGGAGTTTAAGCAAGCGGGAGGGTCCGTATGACTACGAGCAGTACTTC. Amino acid sequence: CAWSLSKREGPYDYEQYF.

This clonotype was counted only a few times. This rearrangement joins TRBV6-1 to TRBJ2-3; no clear D. The CDR3 is 16 residues long. The ends were cut back, 6 bases at V and 2 bases at J, with 18 bases in the middle. Germline assignment: CDR1 MNHNS and CDR2 SASEGT. The CDR3 sequence is CASSDPGRLSTDTQYF. The CDR3 DNA reads TGTGCCAGCAGCGACCCCGGACGTTTATCCACAGATACGCAGTATTTT.

This CDR3 is CASSLGTSALQYF. In DNA, the CDR3 is TGCGCCAGCAGCTTGGGGACCTCTGCGTTACAGTACTTC. The J gene is TRBJ2-7, the V gene TRBV5-1, with D unclear. Between the trimmed V and J ends, which lost 0 bases and 10 bases, there was a span of 14 bases. Germline V CDR1 and CDR2: SGHRS, YFSETQ. CDR3 size: 13 residues.

This chain uses TRBV13 with TRBJ2-3; D call uncertain. V lost 4 bases, J lost 6 bases, and 14 bases lay in between. The CDR3 sequence is 14 residues long. CDR1 and CDR2 from the germline V gene are PRHDT and FYEKMQ (reference sequence). CDR3 region: CASSYSGRLDTQYF. CDR3 in DNA: TGTGCCAGCAGCTATTCTGGAAGGTTGGATACGCAGTATTTT.